These 4 T cell receptor beta chains were sequenced from one sample in a study of radiotherapy plus CTLA-4 blockade in lung cancer. The assay was immunoSEQ multiplex PCR, and TCRdb's table has in-frame clones only and misses some. The sample has around 90,000 clones, approximately 83% seen once. The source was peripheral blood, collected from a patient treated with radiotherapy plus ipilimumab. The receptors were gathered from a human donor with non-small cell lung cancer who had stable disease on radiotherapy plus ipilimumab.

The chain joins TRBV18 to TRBJ2-5, with D possibly being TRBD1 or TRBD2 (5 bases each). The DNA end favors TRBJ2-7, so the J call may be wrong. CDR1 KGHSH and CDR2 LQKENI come from the germline V gene. There are 14 residues in the CDR3. DNA for the CDR3: TGTGCCAGCTCACCCGGGGCCAGGATCCGCGAGCAGTACTTC. This sequence encodes CASSPGARIREQYF.

Here the CDR3 reads CASSVAGKNTEAFF. For the CDR3, the DNA is TGTGCCAGCAGCGTAGCAGGGAAGAACACTGAAGCTTTCTTT. The chain recombines TRBV9 with TRBJ1-1, with a possible D match to TRBD1 (5 bases). Germline V CDR1 and CDR2: SGDLS, YYNGEE. With 0 bases removed from V and 1 base from J, the gap between germline ends came to 7 bases. This CDR3 spans 14 amino acids.

The V gene is TRBV19, the J gene TRBJ2-7; the match to TRBD2 covers 12 bases. Germline lookup yields CDR1 LNHDA and CDR2 SQIVND (reference sequence). The CDR3 totals 15 residues. Trimming at V came to 4 bases and at J to 9 bases, leaving 10 bases not matched to a gene. The CDR3 bases are TGTGCCAGTAGTACTCGGACTAGCGGGGCAGTGGGGCAGTACTTC. Protein sequence: CASSTRTSGAVGQYF.

The chain carries TRBV28 and TRBJ1-1; maybe TRBD1 (6 bases). Germline loops: CDR1 MDHEN, CDR2 SYDVKM. V lost 3 bases and J 5 bases, leaving 13 bases between the germline ends. The CDR3 contains 14 residues. The CDR3 DNA is TGTGCCAGCAGTTTCGGGGGGCGTGAGACTGAAGCTTTCTTT. The encoded protein is CASSFGGRETEAFF.